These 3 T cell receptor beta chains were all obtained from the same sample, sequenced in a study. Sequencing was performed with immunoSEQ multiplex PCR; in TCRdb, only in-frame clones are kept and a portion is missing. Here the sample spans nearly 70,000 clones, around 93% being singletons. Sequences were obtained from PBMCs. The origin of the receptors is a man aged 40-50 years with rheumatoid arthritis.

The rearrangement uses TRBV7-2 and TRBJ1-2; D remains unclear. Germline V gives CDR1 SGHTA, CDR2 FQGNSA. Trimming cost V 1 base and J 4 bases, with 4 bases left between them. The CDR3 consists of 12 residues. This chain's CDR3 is CASSLEVYGYTF. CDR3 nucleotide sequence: TGTGCCAGCAGCTTAGAAGTCTATGGCTACACCTTC.

CDR3 amino acids: CAGGGLISDTQYF. For the CDR3, the DNA is TGTGCCGGAGGGGGACTAATCTCAGATACGCAGTATTTT. This chain links TRBV30 with TRBJ2-3, with a possible D match to TRBD2 (7 bases). Trimming stripped 8 bases from V and 4 bases from J, with 16 bases between. The germline V gene encodes CDR1 GTSNPN and CDR2 SVGIG (reference sequence). The CDR3 is 13 amino acids.

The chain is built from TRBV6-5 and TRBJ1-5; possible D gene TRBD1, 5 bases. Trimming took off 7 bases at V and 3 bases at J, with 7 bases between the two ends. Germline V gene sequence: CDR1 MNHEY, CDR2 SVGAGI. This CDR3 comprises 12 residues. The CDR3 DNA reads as TGTGCCAGCAAGGGGATCAATCAGCCCCAGCATTTT. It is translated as CASKGINQPQHF.